This is a list of T cell receptor beta chains from one sample in a study of beta chain features in type 1 diabetes. The table came from immunoSEQ multiplex PCR; TCRdb's copy has only in-frame clones and leaves some out. The sample includes 310,000 or so clones, approximately 9.7% of them seen just once. The sample consisted of central memory CD4+ T cells from blood. Every receptor here comes from a man aged 30-40 years with type 1 diabetes. Each CDR3 is given with its conserved first and last residue. The order of the fields is V gene, D gene, J gene, clone size, CDR3 protein, CDR3 DNA. D genes are given only for firm matches. Some rows have no size entry. The others give once, few or many, or a class for an expanded clone.

>TRBV29-1|.|TRBJ1-2|.
CSVGHRQGYTF
TGCAGCGTTGGCCACAGACAGGGCTACACCTTC
>TRBV29-1|.|TRBJ1-2|.
CSVRPGVANYGYTF
TGCAGCGTTCGCCCCGGGGTAGCTAACTATGGCTACACCTTC
>TRBV25-1|TRBD1|TRBJ2-5|many
CASSGGQGEETQYF
TGTGCCAGCAGTGGAGGACAGGGGGAAGAGACCCAGTACTTC
>TRBV18|.|TRBJ1-5|.
CASSSTREGDNQPQHF
TGTGCCAGCTCTTCCACAAGGGAGGGGGACAATCAGCCCCAGCATTTT
>TRBV5-1|TRBD1|TRBJ2-7|.
CASSLGQGAFYEQYF
TGCGCCAGCAGCTTGGGACAGGGGGCATTCTACGAGCAGTACTTC
>TRBV30|TRBD1|TRBJ2-5|few
CAWATDRGQETQYF
TGTGCCTGGGCAACTGACAGGGGGCAAGAGACCCAGTACTTC
>TRBV12-2|.|TRBJ1-5|few
CASRLEGQGAGPQHF
TGTGCAAGTCGCCTAGAAGGGCAGGGGGCAGGACCCCAGCATTTT
>TRBV5-1|.|TRBJ2-3|many
CASTTAGSTDTQYF
TGCGCCAGCACCACCGCGGGGAGCACAGATACGCAGTATTTT
>TRBV2|.|TRBJ1-6|few
CASKEGVPYNSPLHF
TGTGCCAGCAAGGAAGGGGTCCCCTATAATTCACCCCTCCACTTT
>TRBV7-9|.|TRBJ2-7|few
CASSLKGAVRQEGSYEQYF
TGTGCCAGCAGCTTAAAGGGAGCGGTAAGACAGGAGGGCTCCTACGAGCAGTACTTC
>TRBV6-5|.|TRBJ2-4|.
CASSILGGRDIQYF
TGTGCCAGCAGCATCCTAGGGGGGAGGGACATTCAGTACTTC
>TRBV19|.|TRBJ2-5|.
CASSIGTAVKTQYF
TGTGCCAGTAGTATAGGTACAGCAGTGAAGACCCAGTACTTC
>TRBV7-2|TRBD2|TRBJ2-3|few
CASSLRASGGAVDTQYF
TGTGCCAGCAGCTTACGGGCTAGCGGGGGGGCGGTAGATACGCAGTATTTT
>TRBV7-2|.|TRBJ1-3|.
CASSRGTGSVGNTIYF
TGTGCCAGCAGCAGGGGGACGGGATCCGTAGGAAACACCATATATTTT
>TRBV18|TRBD2|TRBJ2-2|.
CASSRPSGGNTGELFF
TGTGCCAGCTCCCGGCCTAGCGGGGGGAACACCGGGGAGCTGTTTTTT
>TRBV25-1|.|TRBJ1-3|few
CASSEARGLSSGNTIYF
TGTGCCAGCAGTGAAGCCCGGGGGCTCAGCTCTGGAAACACCATATATTTT
>TRBV28|.|TRBJ1-2|.
CASSDKYGYTF
TGTGCCAGCAGTGACAAGTATGGCTACACCTTC
>TRBV6-6|.|TRBJ2-1|once
CASSYGSSSQGEQFF
TGTGCCAGCAGTTACGGATCTAGCTCCCAGGGAGAGCAGTTCTTC
>TRBV10-3|.|TRBJ1-1|.
CAISGGVNTEAFF
TGTGCCATCAGTGGAGGGGTTAACACTGAAGCTTTCTTT
>TRBV6-5|.|TRBJ2-1|few
CASSYRVSYNEQFF
TGTGCCAGCAGTTACAGGGTATCCTACAATGAGCAGTTCTTC
>TRBV10-3|.|TRBJ1-1|.
CAISPKEDTEAFF
TGTGCCATCAGCCCCAAGGAGGACACTGAAGCTTTCTTT